Given below is one T cell receptor (beta chain) in context. The sample belongs to a study of blood T cell repertoires in COVID-19. Here immunoSEQ multiplex PCR was the method, and the copy in TCRdb shows in-frame clones only, minus some. The table has over 400,000 clones, approximately 90% seen once. Trimming at V came to 3 bases and at J to 0 bases, leaving 8 bases not matched to a gene. The CDR3 is 17 amino acids. The source is a woman in her fifties or sixties who had recovered from COVID-19. Sequencing was carried out using PBMCs or T cells enriched from blood (not recorded which). The chain employs TRBV23-1 and TRBJ2-1, with 7 bases fitting TRBD2. TRBV23-1 is annotated as an ORF whose role is uncertain. CDR3 bases: TGCGCCAGCAGTCAGGGTCCCGGCGGGAGCTCCTACAATGAGCAGTTCTTC. Translation gives CASSQGPGGSSYNEQFF.